The sequence of this T cell receptor beta chain was determined in a study of cytomegalovirus exposure and HLA in healthy donors. Details on this clone: Its antigen is currently unknown.

TCRdb keeps only in-frame clones here, not all; method: immunoSEQ multiplex PCR. The sample has 240,000 or so clones; approximately 83% are singletons. Study conclusions and caveats: Cytomegalovirus-associated TCR beta chains were listed, numbering more than 150. The finding came from a later analysis; first-cohort TCR clusters tended to co-occur in the 95 to 150 validation repertoires. Among TCR sequences, most were rare, though some public TCRs appeared in many donors.

J was trimmed by 4 bases and V by 4 bases; bases with no gene match: 3. CDR1 is LNHDA, CDR2 SQIVND, per germline (reference sequence). This CDR3 region has 13 residues. Source material: PBMCs. The TCR was taken from a woman aged 25-40 years in good health and CMV-seropositive. The chain is built from TRBV19 and TRBJ2-7; TRBD1 matches at 8 bases. This CDR3 reads CASSNRDRYEQYF. For the CDR3, the DNA is TGTGCCAGTAGTAACCGGGACAGGTACGAGCAGTACTTC.